The source of this T cell receptor beta chain is a study of cytomegalovirus exposure and HLA in healthy donors. For the study at large: In terms of ancestry, the Caucasian-associated cluster contained roughly 80% of the roughly 400 genotyped donors. Whole-study findings and limits: Among the CMV-associated chains, a few were confirmed in vitro as specific for CMV antigens. In presence/absence analyses, roughly uniform sequencing depth across donors was assumed.

Amplification used 60 Vbeta primers and 13 Jbeta primers. Libraries were prepared by immunoSEQ multiplex PCR; TCRdb keeps only in-frame clonotypes and omits some of them. The sample table sets out around 100,000 clones. There are 14 residues in the CDR3. Per the germline V gene, CDR1 is MNHEY and CDR2 is SMNVEV (reference sequence). V trimming: 6 bases; J trimming: 3 bases; junction bases outside the gene matches: 5. A note on this clone: Its antigen is undetermined.

The chain joins TRBV27 to TRBJ1-1; 9 bases agree with TRBD1. The sequencing input was PBMCs. The TCR originated in a middle-aged man in good health and CMV-seropositive. The CDR3 reads CASRLGQGDTEAFF. CDR3 bases: TGTGCCAGCAGACTGGGACAGGGAGACACTGAAGCTTTCTTT.